This TCR beta chain was sequenced for a study of response to subunit inactivated influenza vaccine. Study findings and constraints: Few new T cells, the authors suggested, are recruited by each seasonal influenza vaccination.

TCRdb reanalysed the RT-PCR reads using MiXCR and keeps one entry per CDR3 protein. The profile shows under 550,000 distinct CDR3 sequences, about 7.6% of them singletons. Germline V gives CDR1 SEHNR, CDR2 FQNEAQ (reference sequence). With 4 bases removed from V and 0 bases from J, the gap between germline ends came to 12 bases. The CDR3 runs to 16 residues. A note on this clonotype: Its target is unknown.

The material was PBMCs from blood, obtained around 25 months after vaccination. The chain carries TRBV7-9 and TRBJ1-4; D gene unclear. This receptor was obtained from a man aged 50 to 69 who received an inactivated influenza vaccine. This CDR3 is CASSSSGRATNEKLFF. CDR3 nucleotide sequence: TGTGCCAGCAGCTCCTCTGGACGGGCAACTAATGAAAAACTGTTTTTT.